This T cell receptor (beta chain) was documented in a study of blood T cell repertoires in COVID-19. Profiling relied on immunoSEQ multiplex PCR, and the TCRdb table lists in-frame clones only, not all of them. This table has fewer than 350,000 clones, approximately 84% appearing once. V lost 3 bases to trimming and J lost 2 bases, with 7 bases between them. This CDR3 has 13 amino acids. Germline loops: CDR1 KGHSH, CDR2 LQKENI. V usage is TRBV18 and J usage is TRBJ1-2, with unresolved D. The sample consisted of peripheral blood. This receptor was obtained from a woman in her 30s who had recovered from COVID-19. The CDR3 is CASSPEENYGYTF. The CDR3 DNA reads TGTGCCAGCTCACCCGAGGAGAACTATGGCTACACCTTC. The full variable domain, completed using reference TRBV18 and TRBJ1-2, is NAGVMQNPRHLVRRRGQEARLRCSPMKGHSHVYWYRQLPEEGLKFMVYLQKENIIDESGMPKERFSAEFPKEGPSILRIQQVVRGDSAAYFCASSPEENYGYTFGSGTRLTVV.